This TCR beta chain was recorded in a study of tumor-infiltrating lymphocytes in primary liver carcinoma. About the research overall: Maximum tumor diameters ranged from 4.2 to 10 cm, stage T1-T3 N0M0. Study-level points and caveats: Appearing in all five tumor regions was true of only about 7.5-25% of top clones.

Production of TCR beta cDNA used around 500 ng total RNA together with a constant-region primer. The TCR beta library was amplified through three nested multiplex PCR rounds in a modified ARM-PCR procedure. PCR rounds one and two used TRBV1-TRBV30 forward primers with a C-beta reverse primer for about 11 cycles each. TCRdb reprocessed the multiplex PCR reads via MiXCR and lists one record per CDR3 protein. The sample has 100,000 or so distinct CDR3 sequences; 69% are singletons. The CDR3 spans 15 residues. The V gene's germline CDR1 is SQVTM and CDR2 ANQGSEA. Note on this clonotype: Antigen specificity is unknown. One end of the junction fails to match germline, which may point to a read error.

Without any cell sorting, roughly 20-32 mg of bulk tissue yielded co-extracted RNA and DNA. Surgery removed the patients' primary liver carcinoma. Five separate regions of each tumor underwent sampling. The V gene is TRBV29-1, the J gene TRBJ2-3; weak D call: TRBD1 (7 bases). The source of this sequence is a woman aged 60-70 years with primary liver carcinoma and hepatitis B virus infection. Sequences were obtained from liver tumor tissue from sampling region 5. Subset indicated: tumor region T5, tumor centre. The CDR3 region is CSVVQAGRGTDTRYF. CDR3 nucleotide sequence: TGCAGTGTTGTCCAGGCGGGAAGAGGGACAGATACGCGGTATTTT.